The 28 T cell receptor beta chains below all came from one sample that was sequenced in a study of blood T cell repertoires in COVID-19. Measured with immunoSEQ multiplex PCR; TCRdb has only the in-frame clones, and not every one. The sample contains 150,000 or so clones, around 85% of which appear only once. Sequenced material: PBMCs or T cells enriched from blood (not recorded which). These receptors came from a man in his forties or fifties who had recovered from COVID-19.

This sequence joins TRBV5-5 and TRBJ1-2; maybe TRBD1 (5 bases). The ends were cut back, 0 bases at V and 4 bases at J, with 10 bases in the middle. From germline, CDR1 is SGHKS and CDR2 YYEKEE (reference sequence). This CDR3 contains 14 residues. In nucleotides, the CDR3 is TGTGCCAGCAGCTTGGGTGGGGGGAGCTATGGCTACACCTTC. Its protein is CASSLGGGSYGYTF.

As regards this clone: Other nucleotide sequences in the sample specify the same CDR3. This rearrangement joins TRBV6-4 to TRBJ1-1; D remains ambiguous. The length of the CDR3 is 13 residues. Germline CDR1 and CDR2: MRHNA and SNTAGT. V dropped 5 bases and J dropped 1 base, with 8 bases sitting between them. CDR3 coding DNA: TGTGCCAGCAGTCGACACGGGAACACTGAAGCTTTCTTT. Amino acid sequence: CASSRHGNTEAFF.

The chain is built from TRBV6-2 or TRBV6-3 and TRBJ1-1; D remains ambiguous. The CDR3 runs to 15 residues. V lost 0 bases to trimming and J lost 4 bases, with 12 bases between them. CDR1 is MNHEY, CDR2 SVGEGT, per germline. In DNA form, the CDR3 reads TGTGCCAGCAGTTACTCGTTGGACCGGGGCACTGAAGCTTTCTTT. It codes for CASSYSLDRGTEAFF.

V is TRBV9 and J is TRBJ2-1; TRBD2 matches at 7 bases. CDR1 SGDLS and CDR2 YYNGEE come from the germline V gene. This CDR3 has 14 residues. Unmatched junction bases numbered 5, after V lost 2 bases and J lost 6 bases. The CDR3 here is CASSVRGESNEQFF. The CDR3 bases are TGTGCCAGCAGCGTCCGGGGGGAATCCAATGAGCAGTTCTTC.

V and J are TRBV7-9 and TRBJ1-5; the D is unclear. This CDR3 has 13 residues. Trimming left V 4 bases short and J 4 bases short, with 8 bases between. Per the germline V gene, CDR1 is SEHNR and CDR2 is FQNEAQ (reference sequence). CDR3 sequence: CASSSDGNQPQHF. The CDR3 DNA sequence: TGTGCCAGCAGCTCCGACGGGAATCAGCCCCAGCATTTT.

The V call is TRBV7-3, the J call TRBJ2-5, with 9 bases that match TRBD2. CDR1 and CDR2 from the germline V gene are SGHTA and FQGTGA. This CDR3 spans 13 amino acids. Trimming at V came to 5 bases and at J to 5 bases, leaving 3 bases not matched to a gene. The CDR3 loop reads CASSPGTSETQYF. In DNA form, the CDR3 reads TGTGCCAGCAGCCCCGGGACTAGCGAGACCCAGTACTTC.

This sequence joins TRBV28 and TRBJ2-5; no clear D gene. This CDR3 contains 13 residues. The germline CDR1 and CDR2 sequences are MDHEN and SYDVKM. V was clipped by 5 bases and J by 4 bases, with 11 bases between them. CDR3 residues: CASSPPRVETQYF. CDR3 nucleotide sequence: TGTGCCAGCAGTCCCCCTAGAGTAGAGACCCAGTACTTC.

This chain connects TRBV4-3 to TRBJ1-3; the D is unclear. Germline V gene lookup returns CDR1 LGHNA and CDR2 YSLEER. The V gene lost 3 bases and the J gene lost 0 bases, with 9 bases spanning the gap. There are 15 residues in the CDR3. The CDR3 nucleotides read TGCGCCAGCAGCCAGGCGGGCCTCTCTGGAAACACCATATATTTT. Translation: CASSQAGLSGNTIYF.

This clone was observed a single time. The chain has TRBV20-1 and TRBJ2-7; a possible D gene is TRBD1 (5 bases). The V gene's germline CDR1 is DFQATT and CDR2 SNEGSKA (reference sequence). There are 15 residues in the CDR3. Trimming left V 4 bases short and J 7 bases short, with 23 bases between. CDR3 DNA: TGCAGTGCTACTGACTCAGGGCAAGGCGGTGGGGAGCAGTACTTC. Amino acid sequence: CSATDSGQGGGEQYF.

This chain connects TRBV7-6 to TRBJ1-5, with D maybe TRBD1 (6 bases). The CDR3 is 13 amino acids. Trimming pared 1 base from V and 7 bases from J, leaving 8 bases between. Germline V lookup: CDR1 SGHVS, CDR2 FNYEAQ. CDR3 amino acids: CASSLDRDQPQHF. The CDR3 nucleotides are TGTGCCAGCAGCTTAGACAGGGACCAGCCCCAGCATTTT.

The CDR3 loop reads CASSRETGLYEQYF. The DNA for the CDR3 is TGCGCCAGCAGCCGAGAGACAGGGCTCTACGAGCAGTACTTC. The chain links TRBV4-3 to TRBJ2-7; 7 bases match TRBD1. Trimming cost V 4 bases and J 3 bases; bases outside gene matches: 6. This CDR3 spans 14 amino acids. Germline-derived CDR1 and CDR2 are LGHNA and YSLEER.

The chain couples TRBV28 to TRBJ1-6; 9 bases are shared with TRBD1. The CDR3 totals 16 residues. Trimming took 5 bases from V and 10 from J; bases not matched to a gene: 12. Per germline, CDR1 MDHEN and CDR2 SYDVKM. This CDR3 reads CASSAPGQGTYSPLHF. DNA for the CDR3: TGTGCCAGCAGTGCCCCGGGACAGGGTACGTACTCACCCCTCCACTTT.

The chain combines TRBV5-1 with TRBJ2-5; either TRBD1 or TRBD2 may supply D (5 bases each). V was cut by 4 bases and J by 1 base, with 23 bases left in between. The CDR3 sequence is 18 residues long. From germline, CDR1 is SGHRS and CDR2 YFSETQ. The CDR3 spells CASSVGTDSLYIQETQYF. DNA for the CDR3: TGCGCCAGCAGCGTGGGGACCGACAGCCTCTACATCCAAGAGACCCAGTACTTC.

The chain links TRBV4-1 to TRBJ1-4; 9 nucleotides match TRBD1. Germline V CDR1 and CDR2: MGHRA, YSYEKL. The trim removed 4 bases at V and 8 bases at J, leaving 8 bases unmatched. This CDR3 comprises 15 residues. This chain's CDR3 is CASSRSTGGDEKLFF. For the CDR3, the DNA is TGCGCCAGCAGCCGCAGTACAGGGGGCGACGAAAAACTGTTTTTT.

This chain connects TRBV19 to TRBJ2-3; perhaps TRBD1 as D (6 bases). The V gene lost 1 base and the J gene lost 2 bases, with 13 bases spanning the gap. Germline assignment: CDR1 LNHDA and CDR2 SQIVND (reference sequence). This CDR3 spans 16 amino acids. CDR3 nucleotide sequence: TGTGCCAGTAGTATAGCGTCAGGGGATCTCACAGATACGCAGTATTTT. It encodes CASSIASGDLTDTQYF.

The CDR3 reads CASSTGTGATNEKLFF. Written as DNA, the CDR3 is TGTGCCAGCAGCACCGGGACAGGGGCAACTAATGAAAAACTGTTTTTT. The chain joins TRBV7-9 to TRBJ1-4; 10 nucleotides match TRBD1. Germline CDR1 reads SEHNR; CDR2 reads FQNEAQ (reference sequence). V was pared by 5 bases and J by 0 bases, with 3 bases of the junction left unmatched. The CDR3 loop spans 16 amino acids.

CDR3 loop: CASRAREKLFF. The CDR3 coding sequence is TGTGCCAGCCGCGCCCGGGAAAAACTGTTTTTT. This chain joins TRBV12-3 or TRBV12-4 and TRBJ1-4; D gene ambiguous. Trimming stripped 8 bases from V and 8 bases from J, with 9 bases between. This CDR3 region has 11 residues.

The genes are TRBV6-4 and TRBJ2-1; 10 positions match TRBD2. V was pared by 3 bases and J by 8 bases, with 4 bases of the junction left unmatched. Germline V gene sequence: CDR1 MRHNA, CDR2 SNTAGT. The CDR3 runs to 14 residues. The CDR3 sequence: CASSEPGTSDEQFF. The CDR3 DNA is TGTGCCAGCAGTGAGCCCGGGACTAGCGATGAGCAGTTCTTC.

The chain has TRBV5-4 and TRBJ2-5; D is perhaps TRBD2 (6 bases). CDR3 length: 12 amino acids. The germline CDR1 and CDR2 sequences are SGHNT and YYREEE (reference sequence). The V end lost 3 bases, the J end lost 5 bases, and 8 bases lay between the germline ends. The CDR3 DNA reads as TGTGCCAGCAGCTGGGGGGTGGAGACCCAGTACTTC. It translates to CASSWGVETQYF.

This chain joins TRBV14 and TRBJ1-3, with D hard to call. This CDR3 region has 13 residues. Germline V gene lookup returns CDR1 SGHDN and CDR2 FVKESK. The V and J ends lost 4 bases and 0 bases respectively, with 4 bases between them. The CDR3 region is CASSPGSGNTIYF. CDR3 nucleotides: TGTGCCAGCAGCCCAGGCTCTGGAAACACCATATATTTT. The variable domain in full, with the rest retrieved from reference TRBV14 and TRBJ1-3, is EAGVTQFPSHSVIEKGQTVTLRCDPISGHDNLYWYRRVMGKEIKFLLHFVKESKQDESGMPNNRFLAERTGGTYSTLKVQPAELEDSGVYFCASSPGSGNTIYFGEGSWLTVV.

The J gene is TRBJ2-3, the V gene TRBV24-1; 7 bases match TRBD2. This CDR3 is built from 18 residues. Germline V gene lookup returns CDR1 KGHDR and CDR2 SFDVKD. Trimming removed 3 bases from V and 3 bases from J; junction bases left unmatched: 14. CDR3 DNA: TGTGCCACCAGTGATCCGGATCCCGGGACGGGAGGAACAGATACGCAGTATTTT. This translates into CATSDPDPGTGGTDTQYF.

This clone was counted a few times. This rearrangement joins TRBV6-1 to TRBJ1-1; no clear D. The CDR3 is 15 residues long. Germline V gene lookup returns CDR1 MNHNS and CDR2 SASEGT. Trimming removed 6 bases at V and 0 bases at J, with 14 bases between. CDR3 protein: CASRAGISMNTEAFF. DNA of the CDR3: TGTGCCAGCAGAGCAGGAATCTCCATGAACACTGAAGCTTTCTTT.

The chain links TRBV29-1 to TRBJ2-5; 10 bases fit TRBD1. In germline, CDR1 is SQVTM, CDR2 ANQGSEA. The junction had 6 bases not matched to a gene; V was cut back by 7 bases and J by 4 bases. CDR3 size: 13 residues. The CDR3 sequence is CSARQGAGETQYF. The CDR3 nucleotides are TGCAGCGCAAGACAGGGGGCGGGAGAGACCCAGTACTTC.

CDR3 bases: TGTGCCAGCAGCGTAGAGGGGTCCAGCTCCTACGAGCAGTACTTC. It codes for CASSVEGSSSYEQYF. The chain links TRBV9 to TRBJ2-7; a weak D match, TRBD1 (5 bases). CDR3 length: 15 amino acids. Trimming took off 0 bases at V and 0 bases at J, with 10 bases between the two ends. In germline, CDR1 is SGDLS, CDR2 YYNGEE.

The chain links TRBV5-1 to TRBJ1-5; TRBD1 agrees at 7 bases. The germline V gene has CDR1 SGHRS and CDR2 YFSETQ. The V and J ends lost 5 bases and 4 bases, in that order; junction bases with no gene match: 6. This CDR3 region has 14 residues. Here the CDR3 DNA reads TGCGCCAGCAGATCCGGGACAGAGAATCAGCCCCAGCATTTT. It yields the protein CASRSGTENQPQHF.

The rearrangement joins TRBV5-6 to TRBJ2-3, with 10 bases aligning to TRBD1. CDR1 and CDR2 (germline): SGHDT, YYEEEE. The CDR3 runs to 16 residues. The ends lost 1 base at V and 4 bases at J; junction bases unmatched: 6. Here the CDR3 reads CASSLRGQGSADTQYF. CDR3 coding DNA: TGTGCCAGCAGCTTGAGGGGACAGGGGAGTGCAGATACGCAGTATTTT.

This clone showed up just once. The CDR3 region is CASSDDPLAGSYNEQFF. DNA of the CDR3: TGTGCCAGCAGTGACGACCCTCTAGCGGGTTCCTACAATGAGCAGTTCTTC. The chain carries TRBV2 and TRBJ2-1; 8 nucleotides align to TRBD2. The germline CDR1 and CDR2 sequences are SNHLY and FYNNEI. This CDR3 spans 17 amino acids. Trimming removed 3 bases from V and 1 base from J; junction bases left unmatched: 8. Supplemented by reference TRBV2 and TRBJ2-1, the full variable domain reads EPEVTQTPSHQVTQMGQEVILRCVPISNHLYFYWYRQILGQKVEFLVSFYNNEISEKSEIFDDQFSVERPDGSNFTLKIRSTKLEDSAMYFCASSDDPLAGSYNEQFFGPGTRLTVL.

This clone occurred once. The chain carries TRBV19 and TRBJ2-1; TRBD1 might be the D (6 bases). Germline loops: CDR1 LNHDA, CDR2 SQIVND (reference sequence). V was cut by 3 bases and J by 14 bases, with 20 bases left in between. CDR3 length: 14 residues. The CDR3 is CASSIQLAGVGEFF. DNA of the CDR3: TGTGCCAGTAGTATTCAGCTAGCAGGGGTAGGGGAGTTCTTC.